These 20 T cell receptor beta chains were sequenced from one sample in a study of T cell responses to AZD1222 COVID-19 vaccine (dated by TCRdb to the early 2020s). The label giving this sample's time point can be read as: baseline before first vaccination. Libraries were made using the immunoSEQ multiplex PCR assay. TCRdb stores this immuneACCESS table with in-frame sequences only. Part of the clones is absent; in the studies checked, under half of the shortfall reflects unresolved V genes, and no reason is known for the rest. The sample has about 120,000 clones on record, roughly 84% of them singletons. The ten top clones hold 1% to 1.5% of the sample. Sequenced here: peripheral blood, sampled on day 0 of AZD1222 vaccination. These receptors were taken from an adult in good health.

The rearrangement links TRBV6-5 to TRBJ1-5, with a possible D match to TRBD1 (5 bases). The germline V gene has CDR1 MNHEY and CDR2 SVGAGI. Between the trimmed V and J ends, which lost 7 bases and 9 bases, there was a span of 19 bases. This CDR3 spans 14 amino acids. The CDR3 DNA follows: TGTGCCAGCACCAAAGGAGGGGCCAAGAGGCCCCAGCATTTT. Amino acid sequence: CASTKGGAKRPQHF.

The chain joins TRBV19 to TRBJ1-5; D unclear. The CDR3 loop spans 15 amino acids. The V gene's germline CDR1 is LNHDA and CDR2 SQIVND (reference sequence). The V end lost 6 bases, the J end lost 0 bases, and 12 bases lay between the germline ends. CDR3 DNA sequence: TGTGCCAGTAGCAAACAGATTTTTAGCAATCAGCCCCAGCATTTT. Its protein is CASSKQIFSNQPQHF.

The CDR3 nucleotides read TGTGCCTGGAGCTCCTTAGGGGGAATGGAGTTCTTC. It translates to CAWSSLGGMEFF. This chain uses TRBV30 with TRBJ2-1; maybe TRBD1 (6 bases). Germline V lookup: CDR1 GTSNPN, CDR2 SVGIG (reference sequence). The CDR3 contains 12 residues. Between the trimmed V and J ends, which lost 3 bases and 14 bases, there was a span of 17 bases.

This rearrangement joins TRBV7-9 to TRBJ1-2, with 9 positions matching TRBD1. J was trimmed by 4 bases and V by 2 bases; bases with no gene match: 11. The CDR3 runs 17 residues. Germline-derived CDR1 and CDR2 are SEHNR and FQNEAQ (reference sequence). DNA for the CDR3: TGTGCCAGCAGCTTACGACAGGGGGAACCATTAACCTATGGCTACACCTTC. Protein: CASSLRQGEPLTYGYTF.

The J gene is TRBJ1-4, the V gene TRBV5-1; D might be TRBD1 (6 bases). The CDR3 contains 14 residues. Germline-derived CDR1 and CDR2 are SGHRS and YFSETQ. V lost 2 bases and J 8 bases, leaving 13 bases between the germline ends. CDR3 sequence (DNA): TGCGCCAGCAGCTTTAACAGGGTAGGGGAAAAACTGTTTTTT. As protein: CASSFNRVGEKLFF.

The J gene is TRBJ1-1, the V gene TRBV3-1 (or the pseudogene TRBV3-2); D not certain. The CDR3 runs to 13 residues. Germline lookup yields CDR1 LGHDT and CDR2 YNNKEL (reference sequence). Deletions cut 4 bases from V and 6 bases from J, with 12 bases between. CDR3 loop: CASSPGRRAEAFF. The CDR3 coding sequence is TGTGCCAGCAGCCCGGGTAGGAGGGCTGAAGCTTTCTTT.

Concerning this clone: The same CDR3 is also encoded by other DNA sequences in this sample. The CDR3 loop is CASSQGGGYTF. In nucleotides, the CDR3 is TGCGCCAGCAGCCAAGGGGGCGGCTACACCTTC. The chain combines TRBV4-1 with TRBJ1-2; D is perhaps TRBD1 (5 bases). Deletions cut 1 base from V and 8 bases from J, with 5 bases between. The CDR3 has 11 residues. CDR1 is MGHRA and CDR2 is YSYEKL in the germline V gene.

The V and J genes are TRBV27 and TRBJ1-5; D not certain. The germline V gene encodes CDR1 MNHEY and CDR2 SMNVEV (reference sequence). V was trimmed by 0 bases and J by 0 bases, leaving 12 bases between them. This CDR3 has 17 amino acids. This CDR3 reads CASSLSVPGYSNQPQHF. The CDR3 nucleotides are TGTGCCAGCAGTTTATCGGTCCCGGGTTATAGCAATCAGCCCCAGCATTTT.

The CDR3 sequence is CASSSYRDGYTF. The CDR3 DNA reads as TGCGCCAGCAGCTCCTACAGGGATGGCTACACCTTC. V usage is TRBV5-1 and J usage is TRBJ1-2; maybe TRBD1 (6 bases). The CDR3 runs to 12 residues. Germline loops: CDR1 SGHRS, CDR2 YFSETQ. Deletions cut 3 bases from V and 6 bases from J, with 9 bases between.

In this sample, this clone turned up once. The chain employs TRBV6-6 and TRBJ2-7; TRBD1 matches 7 bases. V was pared by 0 bases and J by 3 bases, with 5 bases of the junction left unmatched. The length of the CDR3 is 15 residues. In germline, CDR1 is MNHNY, CDR2 SVGAGI (reference sequence). Here the CDR3 reads CASSYSGDRDYEQYF. The CDR3 DNA sequence: TGTGCCAGCAGTTACTCGGGCGACAGGGACTACGAGCAGTACTTC.

V gene TRBV28 combines with J gene TRBJ1-5; TRBD1 might be the D (5 bases). This CDR3 is 17 amino acids long. V lost 3 bases and J 6 bases, leaving 21 bases between the germline ends. The germline V gene has CDR1 MDHEN and CDR2 SYDVKM. The chain's CDR3 is CASSFGRVKAAGQPQHF. The CDR3 nucleotides read TGTGCCAGCAGTTTCGGCAGGGTTAAAGCGGCTGGTCAGCCCCAGCATTTT.

The chain couples TRBV12-3 or TRBV12-4 to TRBJ1-2, with D possibly being TRBD1 (5 bases). The CDR3 loop spans 13 amino acids. Trimming stripped 5 bases from V and 3 bases from J, with 10 bases between. As DNA, the CDR3 is TGTGCCAGCAGTCGGGACGGATACTATGGCTACACCTTC. This encodes CASSRDGYYGYTF.

This clone has just one count. The J gene is TRBJ2-6, the V gene TRBV27; a weak D match, TRBD2 (6 bases). CDR3 length: 21 amino acids. Germline CDR1 reads MNHEY; CDR2 reads SMNVEV (reference sequence). V was cut by 3 bases and J by 0 bases, with 24 bases left in between. CDR3 region: CASSFRSVVGGLPSGANVLTF. The CDR3 nucleotides are TGTGCCAGCAGTTTCCGCAGTGTGGTGGGGGGTCTGCCCTCTGGGGCCAACGTCCTGACTTTC.

CDR3 sequence (DNA): TGTGCCAGCAGTGGGGCGATGTTCGGGAACACCATATATTTT. This gives the protein CASSGAMFGNTIYF. This sequence joins TRBV2 and TRBJ1-3; D is uncertain. V lost 4 bases to trimming and J lost 7 bases, with 14 bases between them. The CDR3 loop spans 14 amino acids. Germline V gene lookup returns CDR1 SNHLY and CDR2 FYNNEI.

This chain connects TRBV5-1 to TRBJ2-7, with 9 bases that match TRBD1. The junction had 3 bases not matched to a gene; V was cut back by 0 bases and J by 5 bases. Germline V gene lookup returns CDR1 SGHRS and CDR2 YFSETQ. The CDR3 spans 14 residues. CDR3 sequence reads: CASSLAGTGNEQYF. As DNA, the CDR3 is TGCGCCAGCAGCTTGGCCGGGACAGGGAACGAGCAGTACTTC.

The J gene is TRBJ2-7, the V gene TRBV29-1, with D perhaps given as TRBD1 or TRBD2 (5 bases each). CDR1 is SQVTM and CDR2 is ANQGSEA in the germline V gene. This CDR3 region has 16 residues. Between the trimmed V and J ends, which lost 0 bases and 5 bases, there was a span of 20 bases. DNA of the CDR3: TGCAGCGTTGAAGATCTCGAGGGCAGGGCCGGCCACGAGCAGTACTTC. Encoded protein: CSVEDLEGRAGHEQYF.

The chain has TRBV2 and TRBJ1-1; D is ambiguous. Germline assignment: CDR1 SNHLY and CDR2 FYNNEI. With 8 bases removed from V and 7 bases from J, the gap between germline ends came to 14 bases. The CDR3 sequence is 12 residues long. As DNA, the CDR3 is TGTGCCAGCCGTTTTTTGAGTGATGAAGCTTTCTTT. Residues: CASRFLSDEAFF.

V gene TRBV3-1 (or the pseudogene TRBV3-2) combines with J gene TRBJ1-2, with TRBD1 matching 8 bases. Per the germline V gene, CDR1 is LGHDT and CDR2 is YNNKEL (reference sequence). Trimming cost V 1 base and J 4 bases; bases outside gene matches: 5. The CDR3 has 15 residues. The CDR3 DNA reads as TGTGCCAGCAGCCAAGTTGGGGACAGGACCTATGGCTACACCTTC. Protein product: CASSQVGDRTYGYTF.

The chain uses TRBV5-1 and TRBJ1-1; possible D gene TRBD1, 5 bases. The V end was cut by 0 bases, the J end by 4 bases, with 16 bases between. The germline gives CDR1 SGHRS, CDR2 YFSETQ. This CDR3 contains 16 residues. DNA for the CDR3: TGCGCCAGCAGCTTGGGGCGAAGGGGAGGGGTCACTGAAGCTTTCTTT. Translated: CASSLGRRGGVTEAFF.

This chain links TRBV3-1 (or the pseudogene TRBV3-2) with TRBJ2-3, with D unclear. V was cut by 1 base and J by 6 bases, with 11 bases left in between. This CDR3 is built from 14 residues. From germline, CDR1 is LGHDT and CDR2 YNNKEL (reference sequence). The CDR3 DNA follows: TGTGCCAGCAGCCAAGCGTGGGGTTACGATACGCAGTATTTT. As protein: CASSQAWGYDTQYF.